This entry describes one TCR beta chain. Which antigen it targets is not known. Base qualities are missing; no much larger clone stands one base away. This record belongs to a study of blood T cell repertoires in COVID-19 (dated by TCRdb to 2020 to 2022). General notes on the study: Samples covering the acute and convalescent phases of COVID-19 were provided by collaborators in the United States, Italy and Spain. The prospective study material was composed of cDNA or gDNA derived from T cells, B-cell-depleted T cells, or PBMCs. Deeply sampled blood TCRbeta repertoires from subjects exposed to, actively infected with, or recovered from COVID-19 were included in the dataset. The repertoires were released in a freely available public database intended as a resource for research on the immune response to SARS-CoV-2. The samples were drawn from the first 160 participants of the ongoing ImmuneRACE study and from under 1,500 subjects provided by 6 global collaborators. Sample metadata almost always included a de-identified subject ID, COVID-19 status, age in years and sex. Where HLA class I and class II types were available, the types were taken from metadata supplied by the sample provider, not from assay-based typing. Overall study results and their limits: The quantity of clinical and demographic metadata differed by source and by participant and was supplied without curation.

Whole blood was collected in K2EDTA tubes by collaborating institutions according to the institutions' own protocols. For TCRbeta analysis, collaborators shipped samples in one of three forms: frozen whole blood, isolated PBMCs, or DNA extracted from either of those sample types. Trimming takes 3 bases off V and 4 bases off J; junction bases not matched to a gene: 11. Including the terminal cysteine and phenylalanine, the CDR3 comprises 17 residues. Just the 51-base CDR3 DNA is kept, in frame starting at base 1. CDR1 and CDR2 are read off the germline V gene (reference sequence) as LGHDT and YNNKEL. TCRbeta CDR3 regions were amplified from genomic DNA by means of the immunoSEQ Assay, a bias-controlled multiplex PCR. In the paper's pipeline: The number of nucleated cells in each sample was estimated by amplification of reference gene primers within the assay. To quantify the absolute abundance of each unique TCRbeta CDR3 rearrangement, sequence reads were collapsed and filtered. Productive Simpson clonality was computed per sample as the square root of Simpson's diversity index over productive rearrangements. What TCRdb holds here is the immuneACCESS table cut down to in-frame rearrangements. Part of the clones is not present; checked against another copy, under half of the missing clones reflect an unresolved V gene, and the others are unexplained. V and J calls and clone size are those listed in that table; D and trimming were worked out from the DNA. The sample profile shows roughly 51,000 clones; roughly 91% of them were found once. 6.5% to 8% of the sample is in the top ten clones.

This clonotype was obtained from a man in his fifties or sixties with active COVID-19. The sequencing sample was made of peripheral blood. The V and J segments used are TRBV3-1 (or the pseudogene TRBV3-2) and TRBJ2-2; 7 junctional bases match TRBD2. The CDR3 region: CASSHPAWGRGTGELFF. In nucleotide form, the sequence is TGTGCCAGCAGCCACCCCGCTTGGGGGAGGGGCACCGGGGAGCTGTTTTTT.